A single sample is the source of the 25 T cell receptor beta chains below, sequenced in a study of cytomegalovirus exposure and HLA in healthy donors. Primers for the PCR totalled 60 Vbeta and 13 Jbeta. Produced via immunoSEQ multiplex PCR; TCRdb's table is partial and in-frame only. The repertoire has 100,000 to 150,000 clones, around 81% of them found once; the top ten carry approximately 1.2%. Sequenced input: PBMCs. All receptors come from a female donor in good health and CMV-seronegative.

The V gene is TRBV6-5, the J gene TRBJ1-1; maybe TRBD1 (6 bases). Germline lookup yields CDR1 MNHEY and CDR2 SVGAGI. Trimming left V 3 bases short and J 5 bases short, with 13 bases between. The CDR3 contains 14 residues. Here the CDR3 reads CASSYRGGLTEAFF. The CDR3 DNA sequence: TGTGCCAGCAGTTATCGCGGGGGGCTGACTGAAGCTTTCTTT.

The J gene is TRBJ2-1, the V gene TRBV7-2; TRBD2 matches 7 bases. The trim removed 4 bases at V and 12 bases at J, leaving 12 bases unmatched. CDR3 length: 14 amino acids. CDR1 is SGHTA, CDR2 FQGNSA, per germline. CDR3 loop: CASSSGTTPPRQFF. The CDR3 DNA reads as TGTGCCAGCAGCTCCGGGACTACCCCCCCGAGGCAGTTCTTC.

The J gene is TRBJ1-3, the V gene TRBV7-2; TRBD1 is a possible D gene (5 bases). V lost 4 bases, J lost 2 bases, and 9 bases lay in between. The CDR3 extends over 14 amino acids. Germline assignment: CDR1 SGHTA and CDR2 FQGNSA. DNA of the CDR3: TGTGCCAGCAGCTGGGGGGGGGCTGGAAACACCATATATTTT. Amino acids: CASSWGGAGNTIYF.

The chain has TRBV21-1 and TRBJ2-7; TRBD2, the table's D call, lacks a check against the DNA. TRBV21-1 represents a pseudogene. The CDR3 contains 15 residues. Written as DNA, the CDR3 is TGTGCCAGCAGCGGACGACTAGTCACCCTCGGCGAGCAGTACTTC. Its protein is CASSGRLVTLGEQYF.

The chain is built from TRBV7-2 and TRBJ2-1; D may be TRBD2 (5 bases). The CDR3 covers 16 residues. The germline CDR1 and CDR2 sequences are SGHTA and FQGNSA. Trimming left V 5 bases short and J 7 bases short, with 21 bases between. The CDR3 region has the DNA TGTGCCAGCAGCGCGTTTTTCTCGGGGAAAAGGAATGAGCAGTTCTTC. This sequence encodes CASSAFFSGKRNEQFF.

The genes are TRBV18 and TRBJ1-2; the D gene is possibly TRBD1 (5 bases). V was clipped by 2 bases and J by 2 bases, with 12 bases between them. This CDR3 spans 15 amino acids. Germline CDR1 and CDR2: KGHSH and LQKENI. For the CDR3, the DNA is TGTGCCAGCTCACCAGAAGGGCAGGGAAACTATGGCTACACCTTC. Its protein is CASSPEGQGNYGYTF. The whole variable domain, remainder taken from reference TRBV18 and TRBJ1-2, is NAGVMQNPRHLVRRRGQEARLRCSPMKGHSHVYWYRQLPEEGLKFMVYLQKENIIDESGMPKERFSAEFPKEGPSILRIQQVVRGDSAAYFCASSPEGQGNYGYTFGSGTRLTVV.

The chain's CDR3 is CASSSGGGYGYTF. In DNA, the CDR3 is TGTGCCAGCAGCTCCGGGGGGGGCTATGGCTACACCTTC. The chain is built from TRBV2 and TRBJ1-2; tentative D call: TRBD1 (5 bases). The V and J ends lost 6 bases and 4 bases respectively, with 12 bases between them. The CDR3 has 13 residues. Germline CDR1 and CDR2: SNHLY and FYNNEI.

This clone was detected once. This chain uses TRBV2 with TRBJ2-7; possibly TRBD1 for D (6 bases). Per the germline V gene, CDR1 is SNHLY and CDR2 is FYNNEI. V was clipped by 5 bases and J by 2 bases, with 19 bases between them. This CDR3 spans 16 amino acids. This chain's CDR3 is CASSYNHGTSTYEQYF. The DNA of the CDR3 is TGTGCCAGCAGTTATAACCATGGGACATCTACCTACGAGCAGTACTTC.

The rearrangement links TRBV4-1 to TRBJ1-5; TRBD1 might be the D (5 bases). V was cut by 0 bases and J by 8 bases, with 11 bases left in between. This CDR3 has 14 amino acids. Germline V CDR1 and CDR2: MGHRA, YSYEKL. CDR3 nucleotide sequence: TGCGCCAGCAGCCAAGAGGGGGGGTCGGAGCCCCAGCATTTT. This gives the protein CASSQEGGSEPQHF.

The chain joins TRBV5-1 to TRBJ2-2; possible D gene TRBD2, 6 bases. V lost 3 bases, J lost 9 bases, and 12 bases lay in between. The CDR3 totals 13 residues. Germline V lookup: CDR1 SGHRS, CDR2 YFSETQ. CDR3 coding DNA: TGCGCCAGCAGCTGGGGGGAGACCCGGGAGCTGTTTTTT. It codes for CASSWGETRELFF.

The chain carries TRBV5-1 and TRBJ2-3; a weak D match, TRBD1 (6 bases). V was shortened by 4 bases and J by 3 bases, with 9 bases between the two germline ends. The CDR3 contains 13 residues. Germline-derived CDR1 and CDR2 are SGHRS and YFSETQ. CDR3 nucleotides: TGCGCCAGCAGCCTAACAGGGACAGATACGCAGTATTTT. Its translation is CASSLTGTDTQYF.

This clone was detected a few times. The rearrangement joins TRBV28 to TRBJ1-4; TRBD1 matches 10 bases. Germline CDR1 MDHEN, CDR2 SYDVKM. V was clipped by 5 bases and J by 8 bases; unmatched bases: 11. This CDR3 contains 16 residues. CDR3 protein: CASSAPGQGLREKLFF. The CDR3 coding sequence is TGTGCCAGCAGTGCGCCGGGACAGGGGTTGCGGGAAAAACTGTTTTTT.

CDR3 nucleotide sequence: TGTGCCAGCAGCTCGCTCAGGCCATCCAACTATGGCTACACCTTC. It specifies CASSSLRPSNYGYTF. The V gene is TRBV5-6, the J gene TRBJ1-2, with no clear D. The V end was cut by 3 bases, the J end by 2 bases, with 14 bases between. The CDR3 totals 15 residues. Germline V CDR1 and CDR2: SGHDT, YYEEEE.

This chain joins TRBV30 and TRBJ2-5; 8 bases fit TRBD2. CDR1 is GTSNPN and CDR2 is SVGIG in the germline V gene (reference sequence). The length of the CDR3 is 16 residues. V dropped 2 bases and J dropped 2; count of bases not matched to a gene: 10. The CDR3: CAWSTKRTSRQETQYF. In nucleotides, the CDR3 is TGTGCCTGGAGTACCAAAAGGACTAGCAGACAAGAGACCCAGTACTTC.

The chain joins TRBV28 to TRBJ2-3, with 8 bases that match TRBD2. Trimming removed 5 bases from V and 5 bases from J; junction bases left unmatched: 15. In germline, CDR1 is MDHEN, CDR2 SYDVKM. The CDR3 is 17 amino acids. The CDR3 nucleotides are TGTGCCAGCAGTCCAAGCCCGAGAAAAGCGGGAGTAGATACGCAGTATTTT. This encodes CASSPSPRKAGVDTQYF.

This clone was observed a handful of times. The V gene is TRBV6-6, the J gene TRBJ1-2, with D unclear. This CDR3 comprises 14 residues. The V gene lost 0 bases and the J gene lost 8 bases, with 13 bases spanning the gap. The germline V gene encodes CDR1 MNHNY and CDR2 SVGAGI (reference sequence). The CDR3 region has the DNA TGTGCCAGCAGTTACTCCCCTCGGGTGGCGGGCTACACCTTC. It specifies CASSYSPRVAGYTF.

The chain links TRBV2 to TRBJ2-7; TRBD2 might be the D (5 bases). This CDR3 contains 14 residues. The germline V gene encodes CDR1 SNHLY and CDR2 FYNNEI. Deletions cut 8 bases from V and 3 bases from J, with 17 bases between. The CDR3 nucleotides read TGTGCCAGCGGTCAGGTAGCTGGGAGCTACGAGCAGTACTTC. Amino acids: CASGQVAGSYEQYF.

The chain is built from TRBV5-8 and TRBJ2-7; maybe TRBD1 (5 bases). The germline V gene has CDR1 SGHTS and CDR2 YDEGEE. Trimming cost V 4 bases and J 1 base, with 18 bases left between them. This CDR3 region has 16 residues. The DNA of the CDR3 is TGTGCCAGCAGCCCTGTGCGGACACGGACGTCCTACGAGCAGTACTTC. It codes for CASSPVRTRTSYEQYF.

CDR3: CASSTRQGREPQHF. DNA of the CDR3: TGTGCCAGTAGTACCCGACAGGGAAGAGAGCCCCAGCATTTT. The J gene is TRBJ1-5, the V gene TRBV19, with TRBD1 matching 7 bases. The CDR3 length is 14 residues. V lost 4 bases to trimming and J lost 8 bases; unmatched junction nucleotides: 8. Germline V gene sequence: CDR1 LNHDA, CDR2 SQIVND (reference sequence).

The chain links TRBV27 to TRBJ2-7, with 16 bases aligning to TRBD2. Looked up from germline, CDR1 is MNHEY and CDR2 is SMNVEV (reference sequence). The CDR3 runs 18 residues. Trimming removed 1 base from V and 6 bases from J; junction bases left unmatched: 9. CDR3 coding DNA: TGTGCCAGCAGTTTATGGGCCGGGACTAGCGGGGGGGCCCTCGAGCAGTACTTC. Translated, it gives CASSLWAGTSGGALEQYF.

This chain links TRBV5-1 with TRBJ2-6; 8 nucleotides agree with TRBD1. The germline gives CDR1 SGHRS, CDR2 YFSETQ. Unmatched junction bases numbered 9, after V lost 4 bases and J lost 9 bases. The length of the CDR3 is 15 residues. CDR3 DNA sequence: TGCGCCAGCAGCCCTGGACAGGGTTCGGTCAACGTCCTGACTTTC. It codes for CASSPGQGSVNVLTF.

The chain uses TRBV7-9 and TRBJ1-3; D gene ambiguous. Germline CDR1 and CDR2: SEHNR and FQNEAQ (reference sequence). The V end lost 2 bases, the J end lost 0 bases, and 8 bases lay between the germline ends. The CDR3 is 15 residues long. The DNA for the CDR3 is TGTGCCAGCAGCTTAATGACGGGCTCTGGAAACACCATATATTTT. Encoded protein: CASSLMTGSGNTIYF.

The table lists this clone with a few counts. The chain uses TRBV25-1 and TRBJ2-2; D is unclear. The CDR3 is made up of 13 amino acids. Per germline, CDR1 MGHDK and CDR2 SYGVNS. V gave up 5 bases and J gave up 1 base, with 5 bases separating them. Written as DNA, the CDR3 is TGTGCCAGCAGTCTCGGGAACACCGGGGAGCTGTTTTTT. Translation: CASSLGNTGELFF.

This sequence joins TRBV5-1 and TRBJ2-7; 7 nucleotides line up with TRBD1. Germline CDR1 is SGHRS and CDR2 is YFSETQ. The junction had 6 bases not matched to a gene; V was cut back by 0 bases and J by 6 bases. CDR3 length equals 14 residues. The CDR3 loop reads CASSLGQGSGEQYF. DNA of the CDR3: TGCGCCAGCAGCTTGGGACAGGGCTCGGGCGAGCAGTACTTC.

The chain has TRBV2 and TRBJ1-2; D might be TRBD1 (5 bases). The germline V gene encodes CDR1 SNHLY and CDR2 FYNNEI. The CDR3 length is 14 residues. Trimming cost V 6 bases and J 5 bases, with 16 bases left between them. The CDR3 DNA sequence: TGTGCCAGCAGAGCGGGGCAGGCCACTTATGGCTACACCTTC. Its protein is CASRAGQATYGYTF.